The 22 T cell receptor beta chains below all came from one sample that was sequenced in a study of blood T cell repertoires in COVID-19. Some clones are missing from TCRdb's copy, which holds only in-frame ones; the method was immunoSEQ multiplex PCR. The sample lists roughly 100,000 clones, 89% seen once, with 17% in the top ten. Material for sequencing was peripheral blood. The receptors were sampled from a woman of 80 years or more in a cohort sampled during active COVID-19.

V gene TRBV7-2 combines with J gene TRBJ2-1, with D hard to call. There are 12 residues in the CDR3. Germline CDR1 SGHTA, CDR2 FQGNSA. The V and J ends lost 5 bases and 7 bases respectively, with 9 bases between them. CDR3 loop: CASSRTKNEQFF. The DNA of the CDR3 is TGTGCCAGCAGCCGAACAAAGAATGAGCAGTTCTTC.

The chain couples TRBV27 to TRBJ2-7, with 9 bases lining up with TRBD1. CDR1 is MNHEY, CDR2 SMNVEV, per germline (reference sequence). The CDR3 has 16 residues. V lost 2 bases, J lost 5 bases, and 10 bases stayed unmatched. CDR3: CASSLTLTGGYDEQYF. DNA of the CDR3: TGTGCCAGCAGTTTAACGTTAACAGGGGGCTACGACGAGCAGTACTTC.

The V call is TRBV28, the J call TRBJ2-7; the D gene is possibly TRBD1 (6 bases). Looked up from germline, CDR1 is MDHEN and CDR2 is SYDVKM. V was trimmed by 7 bases and J by 2 bases, leaving 15 bases between them. This CDR3 contains 14 residues. CDR3 in amino acids: CASIPQGFTYEQYF. CDR3 in DNA: TGTGCCAGCATTCCACAGGGTTTCACCTACGAGCAGTACTTC.

The V gene is TRBV4-1, the J gene TRBJ2-3, with 7 bases lining up with TRBD1. V was clipped by 5 bases and J by 1 base; unmatched bases: 9. This CDR3 is 16 amino acids long. CDR1 MGHRA and CDR2 YSYEKL come from the germline V gene. CDR3 nucleotide sequence: TGCGCCAGCAGCACACAGGGGAATCCGGGCACAGATACGCAGTATTTT. It yields the protein CASSTQGNPGTDTQYF.

The V call is TRBV25-1, the J call TRBJ2-3, with D possibly being TRBD2 (5 bases). This CDR3 is built from 15 residues. The V and J ends lost 9 bases and 6 bases respectively, with 22 bases between them. CDR1 MGHDK and CDR2 SYGVNS come from the germline V gene. The CDR3 sequence is CASQKTLGSSDTQYF. The CDR3 DNA follows: TGTGCCAGTCAGAAGACACTGGGGAGTTCGGATACGCAGTATTTT.

V and J are TRBV5-1 and TRBJ2-6, with a possible D match to TRBD1 (6 bases). Germline V gene sequence: CDR1 SGHRS, CDR2 YFSETQ. This CDR3 spans 15 amino acids. Trimming took off 4 bases at V and 1 base at J, with 9 bases between the two ends. The CDR3: CASSVQGSGANVLTF. The CDR3 bases are TGCGCCAGCAGCGTACAGGGATCTGGGGCCAACGTCCTGACTTTC.

This chain uses TRBV28 with TRBJ2-7, with 8 bases fitting TRBD1. Germline loops: CDR1 MDHEN, CDR2 SYDVKM. J gave up 0 bases and V 6 bases, and 4 bases lay outside the gene matches. This CDR3 has 14 amino acids. The DNA of the CDR3 is TGTGCCAGCAGGCGGACAGGGCCCTCCTACGAGCAGTACTTC. It yields the protein CASRRTGPSYEQYF.

V gene TRBV5-1 combines with J gene TRBJ2-6; D might be TRBD1 (6 bases). V dropped 5 bases and J dropped 1 base, with 7 bases sitting between them. CDR3 length equals 14 residues. CDR1 and CDR2 from the germline V gene are SGHRS and YFSETQ. DNA of the CDR3: TGCGCCAGCAGTGGACAGTCTGGGGCCAACGTCCTGACTTTC. Translated: CASSGQSGANVLTF.

This chain uses TRBV27 with TRBJ2-1, with D unclear. V was trimmed by 5 bases and J by 8 bases, leaving 10 bases between them. The CDR3 covers 12 residues. Germline loops: CDR1 MNHEY, CDR2 SMNVEV (reference sequence). CDR3 sequence (DNA): TGTGCCAGCAGTATAAGACGGGATGAGCAGTTCTTC. This sequence encodes CASSIRRDEQFF.

V gene TRBV28 combines with J gene TRBJ2-1; the D gene is possibly TRBD1 (6 bases). The CDR3 runs to 15 residues. Between the trimmed V and J ends, which lost 4 bases and 5 bases, there was a span of 15 bases. The germline gives CDR1 MDHEN, CDR2 SYDVKM. This chain's CDR3 is CASSSYGTNNNEQFF. DNA of the CDR3: TGTGCCAGCAGTTCGTACGGGACAAACAACAATGAGCAGTTCTTC.

This clone was recorded once. The V and J genes are TRBV5-1 and TRBJ1-1, with TRBD1 matching 10 bases. With 3 bases clipped from V and 1 base from J, the junction kept 0 bases outside the gene matches. This CDR3 region has 14 residues. Germline V gives CDR1 SGHRS, CDR2 YFSETQ. CDR3 residues: CASSWTGGNTEAFF. The CDR3 DNA reads TGCGCCAGCAGCTGGACAGGGGGGAACACTGAAGCTTTCTTT.

V gene TRBV7-2 combines with J gene TRBJ2-3; D remains ambiguous. Trimming cost V 3 bases and J 4 bases, with 11 bases left between them. The CDR3 totals 14 residues. Germline V lookup: CDR1 SGHTA, CDR2 FQGNSA. The CDR3 DNA reads TGTGCCAGCAGCTTTTCACACGTCCCAGATACGCAGTATTTT. This encodes CASSFSHVPDTQYF.

V usage is TRBV4-1 and J usage is TRBJ1-5; weak D call: TRBD1 (5 bases). The germline CDR1 and CDR2 sequences are MGHRA and YSYEKL. V lost 0 bases and J lost 2, with 14 bases in between. The length of the CDR3 is 17 residues. The CDR3 DNA reads as TGCGCCAGCAGCCAAGATGTCAGGGCAAGGGGCAATCAGCCCCAGCATTTT. Translating gives CASSQDVRARGNQPQHF.

In its sample, this clone was seen once. The chain is built from TRBV5-1 and TRBJ2-3, with 7 nucleotides matching TRBD2. The CDR3 runs to 14 residues. CDR1 and CDR2 from the germline V gene are SGHRS and YFSETQ. V lost 4 bases to trimming and J lost 0 bases; unmatched junction nucleotides: 2. This chain's CDR3 is CASSVSGSTDTQYF. CDR3 bases: TGCGCCAGCAGCGTTAGCGGGAGCACAGATACGCAGTATTTT.

The chain couples TRBV5-4 to TRBJ2-3; 10 nucleotides align to TRBD2. This CDR3 spans 16 amino acids. Trimming cost V 3 bases and J 5 bases; bases outside gene matches: 9. Germline V lookup: CDR1 SGHNT, CDR2 YYREEE (reference sequence). The CDR3 loop reads CASSYERGGLGDTQYF. DNA of the CDR3: TGTGCCAGCAGCTATGAGCGGGGGGGGCTCGGAGATACGCAGTATTTT. The full variable domain, its missing parts supplied by reference TRBV5-4 and TRBJ2-3, is ETGVTQSPTHLIKTRGQQVTLRCSSQSGHNTVSWYQQALGQGPQFIFQYYREEENGRGNFPPRFSGLQFPNYSSELNVNALELDDSALYLCASSYERGGLGDTQYFGPGTRLTVL.

This sequence joins TRBV24-1 and TRBJ1-5; the D gene is possibly TRBD1 (5 bases). CDR1 KGHDR and CDR2 SFDVKD come from the germline V gene. The CDR3 covers 15 residues. The V and J ends lost 3 bases and 1 base respectively, with 9 bases between them. This CDR3 is CATSDQGPSNQPQHF. The CDR3 bases are TGTGCCACCAGTGATCAGGGCCCCAGCAATCAGCCCCAGCATTTT.

The V gene is TRBV3-1 (or the pseudogene TRBV3-2), the J gene TRBJ1-4; 11 bases match TRBD1. The CDR3 extends over 16 amino acids. Germline CDR1 LGHDT, CDR2 YNNKEL (reference sequence). Trimming at V came to 4 bases and at J to 8 bases, leaving 9 bases not matched to a gene. The CDR3 loop reads CASSPRDRGTQEKLFF. The CDR3 DNA follows: TGTGCCAGCAGCCCCCGGGACAGGGGGACACAGGAAAAACTGTTTTTT.

The CDR3 loop is CASSYVRGYEQYF. The CDR3 DNA is TGTGCCAGCAGTTACGTTAGGGGTTACGAGCAGTACTTC. This rearrangement joins TRBV6-6 to TRBJ2-7; TRBD1 is a possible D gene (5 bases). In germline, CDR1 is MNHNY, CDR2 SVGAGI (reference sequence). The CDR3 consists of 13 residues. Trimming removed 2 bases at V and 4 bases at J, with 9 bases between.

The CDR3 nucleotides read TGCGCCAGCAGCCCCCCCCGGGACAACGACAATGAGCAGTTCTTC. Translation gives CASSPPRDNDNEQFF. The chain recombines TRBV5-1 with TRBJ2-1; TRBD1 is a possible D gene (6 bases). The CDR3 runs to 15 residues. Germline-derived CDR1 and CDR2 are SGHRS and YFSETQ. Trimming shortened V by 4 bases and J by 5 bases, and 16 bases separated the two germline ends. Full variable domain (remainder filled in from reference TRBV5-1 and TRBJ2-1): KAGVTQTPRYLIKTRGQQVTLSCSPISGHRSVSWYQQTPGQGLQFLFEYFSETQRNKGNFPGRFSGRQFSNSRSEMNVSTLELGDSALYLCASSPPRDNDNEQFFGPGTRLTVL.

A few counts support this clone. V gene TRBV3-1 (or the pseudogene TRBV3-2) combines with J gene TRBJ1-5, with TRBD1 matching 8 bases. CDR1 is LGHDT and CDR2 is YNNKEL in the germline V gene (reference sequence). The V segment lost 1 base and the J segment 2 bases; nucleotides outside the gene matches: 4. The CDR3 contains 16 residues. The CDR3 coding sequence is TGTGCCAGCAGCCAAGGCAGGGGGCAGGGCAATCAGCCCCAGCATTTT. It specifies CASSQGRGQGNQPQHF.

The V call is TRBV6-6, the J call TRBJ2-1; tentatively, D is TRBD1 (5 bases). The V end lost 6 bases, the J end lost 0 bases, and 15 bases lay between the germline ends. Germline CDR1 reads MNHNY; CDR2 reads SVGAGI (reference sequence). The CDR3 length is 16 residues. The chain's CDR3 is CASRLDSYSSYNEQFF. In DNA form, the CDR3 reads TGTGCCAGCAGGCTCGACAGCTATAGCTCCTACAATGAGCAGTTCTTC.

The V gene is TRBV6-5, the J gene TRBJ2-7; TRBD1 matches 7 bases. There are 14 residues in the CDR3. Germline CDR1 MNHEY, CDR2 SVGAGI. Unmatched junction bases numbered 11, after V lost 6 bases and J lost 6 bases. This chain's CDR3 is CASRAPGQRGEQYF. Written as DNA, the CDR3 is TGTGCCAGCAGGGCTCCGGGACAGAGGGGCGAGCAGTACTTC.